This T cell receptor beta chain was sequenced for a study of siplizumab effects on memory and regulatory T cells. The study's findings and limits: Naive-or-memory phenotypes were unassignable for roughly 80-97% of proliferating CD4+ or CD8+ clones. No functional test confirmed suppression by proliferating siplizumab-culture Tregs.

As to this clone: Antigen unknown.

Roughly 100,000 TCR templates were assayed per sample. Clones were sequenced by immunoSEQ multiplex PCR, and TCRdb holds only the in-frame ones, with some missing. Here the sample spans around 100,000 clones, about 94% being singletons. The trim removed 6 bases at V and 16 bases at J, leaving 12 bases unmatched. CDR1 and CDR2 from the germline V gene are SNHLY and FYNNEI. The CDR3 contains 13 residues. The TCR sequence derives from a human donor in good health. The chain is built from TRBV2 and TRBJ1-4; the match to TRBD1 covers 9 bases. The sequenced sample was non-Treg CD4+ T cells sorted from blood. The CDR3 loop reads CASRAPGQGAQFF. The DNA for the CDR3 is TGTGCCAGCAGGGCTCCGGGACAGGGAGCCCAGTTTTTT.